This TCR beta chain came from a study of regulatory T cells in long-lasting Graves disease. Study-level background: Persistent cases were those of Graves' disease that involved over 5 years of antithyroid drugs with positive TSH receptor antibodies. General study findings and limits: Persistent patients had more shared public clonotypes (fewer than 3,000) than new patients (about 920). Patients whose Graves' disease persisted exhibited lower TCR diversity than those newly diagnosed.

For TCR beta, libraries came from iRepertoire HTBI primers and Arm-PCR of CDR3 regions. TCRdb itself ran the multiplex PCR reads through MiXCR, one entry per CDR3 protein. The profile shows about 400,000 distinct CDR3 sequences, less than 25% of them singletons. CDR1 and CDR2 from the germline V gene are MDHEN and SYDVKM. The CDR3 length is 14 residues. With V trimmed by 5 bases and J by 5 bases, 6 bases remained unmatched. Time point: persistent/refractory GD, antithyroid drugs over 5 years with positive TRAb. Scientists built the TCR library using RNA that was extracted from PBMCs. It was American Thyroid Association guidelines that determined Graves' disease diagnosis. This clonotype has ten or more counts. Its specificity is not known.

This receptor was taken from a female donor with Graves disease. Sequenced here: peripheral blood mononuclear cells (PBMCs), sampled when the disease was refractory, from a patient treated with antithyroid drugs. V and J are TRBV28 and TRBJ2-5, with 9 bases lining up with TRBD2. The CDR3 reads CASSSSGSWETQYF. In nucleotides, the CDR3 is TGTGCCAGCAGTAGTAGCGGGAGCTGGGAGACCCAGTACTTC. The full variable domain, in which reference TRBV28 and TRBJ2-5 provide the parts outside the CDR3, is DVKVTQSSRYLVKRTGEKVFLECVQDMDHENMFWYRQDPGLGLRLIYFSYDVKMKEKGDIPEGYSVSREKKERFSLILESASTNQTSMYLCASSSSGSWETQYFGPGTRLLVL.